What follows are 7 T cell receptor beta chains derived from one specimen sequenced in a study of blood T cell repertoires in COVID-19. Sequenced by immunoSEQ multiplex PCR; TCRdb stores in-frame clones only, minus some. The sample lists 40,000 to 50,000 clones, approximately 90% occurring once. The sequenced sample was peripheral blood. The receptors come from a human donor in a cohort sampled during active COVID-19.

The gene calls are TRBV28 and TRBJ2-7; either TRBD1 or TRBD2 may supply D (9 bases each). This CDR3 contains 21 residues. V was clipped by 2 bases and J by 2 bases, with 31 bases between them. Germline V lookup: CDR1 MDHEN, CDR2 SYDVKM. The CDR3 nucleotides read TGTGCCAGCAGTTTAAAGCTCAGGGGACAGGGTAGCGGGAGAATCACCTACGAGCAGTACTTC. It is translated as CASSLKLRGQGSGRITYEQYF.

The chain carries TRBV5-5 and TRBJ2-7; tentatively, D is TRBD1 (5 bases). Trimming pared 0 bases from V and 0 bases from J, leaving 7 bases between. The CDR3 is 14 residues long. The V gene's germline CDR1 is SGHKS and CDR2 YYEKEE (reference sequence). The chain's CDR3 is CASSLAQGSYEQYF. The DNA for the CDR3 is TGTGCCAGCAGCTTGGCCCAGGGCTCCTACGAGCAGTACTTC.

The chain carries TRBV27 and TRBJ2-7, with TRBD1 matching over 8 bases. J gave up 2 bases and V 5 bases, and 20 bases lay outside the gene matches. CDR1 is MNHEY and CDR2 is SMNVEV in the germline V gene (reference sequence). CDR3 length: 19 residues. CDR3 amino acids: CASSPYLVGGQDRTYEQYF. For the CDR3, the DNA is TGTGCCAGCAGTCCCTATCTGGTTGGGGGACAGGACCGAACCTACGAGCAGTACTTC.

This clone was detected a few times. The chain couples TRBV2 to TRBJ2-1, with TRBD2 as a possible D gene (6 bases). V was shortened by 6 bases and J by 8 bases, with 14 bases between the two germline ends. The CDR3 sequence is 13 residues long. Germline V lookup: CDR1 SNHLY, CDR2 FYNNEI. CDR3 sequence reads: CASRGDSGDEQFF. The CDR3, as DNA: TGTGCCAGCAGGGGGGACTCTGGGGATGAGCAGTTCTTC.

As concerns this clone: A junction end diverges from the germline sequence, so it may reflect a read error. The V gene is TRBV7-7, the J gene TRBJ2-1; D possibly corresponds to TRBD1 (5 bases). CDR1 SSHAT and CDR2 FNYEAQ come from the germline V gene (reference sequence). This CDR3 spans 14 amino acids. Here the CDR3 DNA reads TGTGCTAGCAGCTTAGACTCAGGGTCCAATGAGCAGTTCTTC. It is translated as CASSLDSGSNEQFF.

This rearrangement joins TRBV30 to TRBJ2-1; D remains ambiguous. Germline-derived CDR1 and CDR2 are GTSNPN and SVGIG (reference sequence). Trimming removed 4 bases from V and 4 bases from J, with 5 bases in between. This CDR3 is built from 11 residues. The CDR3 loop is CAWTRYNEQFF. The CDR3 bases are TGTGCCTGGACCCGTTACAATGAGCAGTTCTTC.

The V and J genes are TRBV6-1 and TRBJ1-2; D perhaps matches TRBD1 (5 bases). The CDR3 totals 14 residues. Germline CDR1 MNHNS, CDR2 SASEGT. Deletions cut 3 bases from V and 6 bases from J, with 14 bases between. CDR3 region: CASSDWGGMDGYTF. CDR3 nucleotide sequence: TGTGCCAGCAGTGATTGGGGGGGTATGGATGGCTACACCTTC.